This entry describes one T cell receptor beta chain. Its antigen is not identified. V lost 5 bases and J lost 2; bases outside the gene matches: 8. Germline CDR1 is SNHLY and CDR2 is FYNNEI. The CDR3 runs to 16 residues. A sample-barcoded 5' primer and a J-beta primer mix were used in a second PCR of about 7 to 12 cycles. TCRdb called the 5' RACE reads again in MiXCR, with one record for every CDR3 protein. The sample consists of 780,000 or so distinct CDR3 sequences, about 48% of them appearing once. This specimen belongs to a study of blood T cells in healthy people across ages. The study's findings and limits: As age increased, TCR beta diversity per million T cells fell in a roughly linear fashion. A strong correlation between TCR beta diversity and naive T cell percentage was seen. What prevented conclusive comparison of naive and antigen-experienced cells was that PBMCs were unsorted.

Samples each had at least 5.5 micrograms of total RNA extracted. This sequence joins TRBV2 and TRBJ1-5, with 8 bases matching TRBD1. Sequencing input: blood. The sequence was obtained from a man at least 80 years old in good health. CDR3 protein: CASSSSGGGGNQPQHF. In DNA form, the CDR3 reads TGTGCCAGCAGTTCCTCAGGGGGCGGAGGCAATCAGCCCCAGCATTTT.